Each of the 26 T cell receptor beta chains below was sequenced from the same sample in a study of human T cells and chemical hapten exposure. TCRdb ran MiXCR on the RACE reads and lists one entry per CDR3 protein. Of tens of thousands of distinct CDR3 sequences in the sample, 8% to 13% were seen once. Time point indicated: patch test 2, 6 weeks after DPC sensitization. As to treatment: therapeutic diphenylcyclopropenone sensitization with weekly scalp DPC. The starting material was whole blood, obtained in connection with sensitization to the hapten diphenylcyclopropenone (DPC). All receptors derive from a man between 40 and 49 years old with alopecia areata. Some clones in this sample may be carry-over from other donors' samples.

This clonotype was seen repeatedly, ten times or more. The chain links TRBV20-1 to TRBJ2-1, with TRBD1 matching over 7 bases. Germline V gene lookup returns CDR1 DFQATT and CDR2 SNEGSKA (reference sequence). CDR3 size: 14 residues. The CDR3 region is CSYKAGTVYNEQFF. In DNA, the CDR3 is TGCAGCTACAAGGCCGGGACAGTCTACAATGAGCAGTTCTTC.

This clonotype was recorded a few times. The chain recombines TRBV5-1 with TRBJ2-1; 8 bases agree with TRBD1. Germline CDR1 reads SGHRS; CDR2 reads YFSETQ. After removal of 3 bases from V and 2 bases from J, the junction contained 4 bases not matched to a gene. The CDR3 covers 15 residues. The CDR3, as DNA: TGCGCCAGCAGCTCGTTACAGGGGGCCTACAATGAGCAGTTCTTC. It is translated as CASSSLQGAYNEQFF.

The V and J genes are TRBV6-1 and TRBJ1-4; D not certain. The CDR3 loop spans 12 amino acids. Germline CDR1 MNHNS, CDR2 SASEGT. The V and J ends lost 5 bases and 9 bases respectively, with 10 bases between them. The CDR3 region has the DNA TGTGCCAGCAGTAATTTCCGGCAAAAACTGTTTTTT. This sequence encodes CASSNFRQKLFF.

V usage is TRBV11-2 and J usage is TRBJ1-3; 7 bases map to TRBD1. Germline assignment: CDR1 SGHAT and CDR2 FQNNGV. This CDR3 is built from 15 residues. V was pared by 5 bases and J by 1 base, with 5 bases of the junction left unmatched. For the CDR3, the DNA is TGTGCCAGCAGCCTGGGACAGCCGTCTGGAAACACCATATATTTT. It encodes CASSLGQPSGNTIYF. Full variable domain (missing parts from reference TRBV11-2 and TRBJ1-3): EAGVAQSPRYKIIEKRQSVAFWCNPISGHATLYWYQQILGQGPKLLIQFQNNGVVDDSQLPKDRFSAERLKGVDSTLKIQPAKLEDSAVYLCASSLGQPSGNTIYFGEGSWLTVV.

This clonotype came up a few times. V is TRBV28 and J is TRBJ2-7, with a weak D call TRBD1 (5 bases). CDR3 length equals 14 residues. The V end lost 3 bases, the J end lost 2 bases, and 11 bases lay between the germline ends. Germline V gene data show CDR1 as MDHEN and CDR2 as SYDVKM. CDR3 DNA sequence: TGTGCCAGCAGTTTCACCAGGGCCCCCTACGAGCAGTACGTC. This codes for CASSFTRAPYEQYV.

This chain links TRBV27 with TRBJ2-4; 7 bases are shared with TRBD1. Unmatched junction bases numbered 13, after V lost 8 bases and J lost 6 bases. Germline V gives CDR1 MNHEY, CDR2 SMNVEV (reference sequence). The CDR3 length is 15 residues. DNA for the CDR3: TGTGCCAGCGCTCTTATGGGACAGCCCGGAAACATTCAGTACTTC. It codes for CASALMGQPGNIQYF.

This clonotype was detected a few times. This chain connects TRBV11-1 to TRBJ2-7, with TRBD1 matching 10 bases. Trimming removed 6 bases from V and 1 base from J; junction bases left unmatched: 6. This CDR3 is built from 15 residues. Germline V gene sequence: CDR1 SGHAT, CDR2 FQDESV (reference sequence). The CDR3 bases are TGTGCCAGCAGGGGACAGGGGAATATGTCCTACGAGCAGTACGTC. It encodes CASRGQGNMSYEQYV.

The J gene is TRBJ2-3, the V gene TRBV7-8; 10 bases line up with TRBD2. The germline gives CDR1 SGHVS, CDR2 FQNEAQ. J gave up 5 bases and V 0 bases, and 5 bases lay outside the gene matches. The CDR3 has 16 residues. The DNA of the CDR3 is TGTGCCAGCAGCTTAGCCCCTAGCGGGAGCCTAGATACGCAGTATTTT. It yields the protein CASSLAPSGSLDTQYF.

This clonotype was seen at least ten times. The chain is built from TRBV10-3 and TRBJ1-1; 8 bases fit TRBD1. The germline CDR1 and CDR2 sequences are ENHRY and SYGVKD. The ends lost 3 bases at V and 5 bases at J; junction bases unmatched: 8. The CDR3 is 15 residues long. The chain's CDR3 is CAISEPAGGRTEAFF. The CDR3, as DNA: TGTGCCATCAGTGAACCCGCAGGGGGCAGGACTGAAGCTTTCTTT.

The gene calls are TRBV24-1 and TRBJ1-5, with no clear D. Germline values: CDR1 KGHDR, CDR2 SFDVKD. With 1 base removed from V and 1 base from J, the gap between germline ends came to 1 base. The CDR3 extends over 13 amino acids. CDR3 nucleotides: TGTGCCACCAGTGATTTCAGCAATCAGCCCCAGCATTTT. Its protein product is CATSDFSNQPQHF.

The V and J genes are TRBV20-1 and TRBJ2-1; D is undetermined. Germline V gene lookup returns CDR1 DFQATT and CDR2 SNEGSKA (reference sequence). V was cut by 1 base and J by 0 bases, with 10 bases left in between. This CDR3 is 15 amino acids long. In DNA form, the CDR3 reads TGCAGTGCTAGAGCCCCTACAACCTCCTACAATGAGCAGTTCTTC. Its translation is CSARAPTTSYNEQFF.

This clonotype appeared a few times. This chain links TRBV12-3 or TRBV12-4 with TRBJ2-2; TRBD2 aligns across 7 bases. J was trimmed by 2 bases and V by 6 bases; bases with no gene match: 9. The CDR3 consists of 16 residues. Written as DNA, the CDR3 is TGTGCCAGCAGCGTCGGAGCGGGATTAAACACCGGGGAGCTGTTTTTT. Protein: CASSVGAGLNTGELFF.

In DNA form, the CDR3 reads TGTGCCAGCAGTGAAATTTATGAGACAGATACGCAGTATTTT. This translates into CASSEIYETDTQYF. V and J are TRBV2 and TRBJ2-3; D gene unclear. V dropped 2 bases and J dropped 3 bases, with 9 bases sitting between them. Germline lookup yields CDR1 SNHLY and CDR2 FYNNEI. This CDR3 region has 14 residues.

The rearrangement joins TRBV6-2 or TRBV6-3 to TRBJ1-1; the D is unclear. V gave up 6 bases and J gave up 4 bases, with 15 bases separating them. The CDR3 contains 14 residues. The germline CDR1 and CDR2 sequences are MNHEY and SVGEGT. The CDR3 reads CASRRRERVTEAFF. The CDR3 bases are TGTGCCAGCAGACGAAGAGAGAGGGTCACTGAAGCTTTCTTT.

V and J are TRBV6-1 and TRBJ2-4, with 7 bases aligning to TRBD2. V lost 7 bases, J lost 8 bases, and 11 bases stayed unmatched. CDR1 is MNHNS and CDR2 is SASEGT in the germline V gene. The CDR3 is 14 amino acids. CDR3 protein: CASIKFWGGDIQYF. The CDR3 region has the DNA TGTGCCAGCATTAAATTTTGGGGGGGGGACATTCAGTACTTC.

This chain connects TRBV19 to TRBJ2-1; tentative D call: TRBD2 (6 bases). V was cut by 11 bases and J by 4 bases, with 24 bases left in between. The germline gives CDR1 LNHDA, CDR2 SQIVND (reference sequence). The CDR3 length is 16 residues. CDR3 nucleotide sequence: TGTGCCGCCAGTACTCGGAGGGGCGGAAGATACAATGAGCAGTTCTTC. As protein: CAASTRRGGRYNEQFF.

Ten or more counts support this clonotype. The chain uses TRBV5-6 and TRBJ2-7; maybe TRBD2 (6 bases). Germline assignment: CDR1 SGHDT and CDR2 YYEEEE. Trimming removed 4 bases from V and 3 bases from J, with 14 bases in between. This CDR3 contains 14 residues. For the CDR3, the DNA is TGTGCCAGCAGCCTTTACGGGAGTTTCTACGAGCAGTACTTC. Translation gives CASSLYGSFYEQYF.

This clonotype was observed many times. This chain links TRBV9 with TRBJ2-7, with a tentative D call TRBD1 (6 bases). CDR1 is SGDLS, CDR2 YYNGEE, per germline. The CDR3 consists of 14 residues. V gave up 4 bases and J gave up 2 bases, with 13 bases separating them. CDR3 sequence (DNA): TGTGCCAGCAGCCCGACGGACAGAGCCTACGAGCAGTACTTC. This gives the protein CASSPTDRAYEQYF.

This clonotype was seen many times. The V and J genes are TRBV20-1 and TRBJ1-5; 7 bases line up with TRBD1. V shed 0 bases and J 5 bases; nucleotides not matched to a gene: 7. Looked up from germline, CDR1 is DFQATT and CDR2 is SNEGSKA (reference sequence). The CDR3 is 15 amino acids. The CDR3 DNA follows: TGCAGTGCTAGAGATTTGACAGGGCGTCATCAGCCCCAGCATTTT. It yields the protein CSARDLTGRHQPQHF.

This clonotype was seen repeatedly, ten times or more. The chain couples TRBV4-3 to TRBJ2-4; 7 nucleotides line up with TRBD1. Trimming cost V 2 bases and J 3 bases; bases outside gene matches: 10. CDR3 length equals 17 residues. Looked up from germline, CDR1 is LGHNA and CDR2 is YSLEER. The CDR3 bases are TGCGCCAGCAGCCAAAGTTACAGGGGTTACGGCAAAAACATTCAGTACTTC. As protein: CASSQSYRGYGKNIQYF.

This clonotype showed up many times. The chain links TRBV7-2 to TRBJ2-1, with 9 bases fitting TRBD2. Germline CDR1 is SGHTA and CDR2 is FQGNSA. The CDR3 contains 15 residues. V shed 7 bases, J shed 3 bases, and the junction held 7 bases outside the gene matches. CDR3 sequence (DNA): TGTGCCAGCACACTAGCGGGCCTAGTCTACAATGAGCAGTTCTTC. The encoded protein is CASTLAGLVYNEQFF.

This clonotype was counted many times. The chain couples TRBV7-8 to TRBJ2-7, with TRBD2 as a possible D gene (6 bases). This CDR3 is built from 16 residues. The germline V and J ends were trimmed by 3 bases and 6 bases, with 21 bases remaining between them. The V gene's germline CDR1 is SGHVS and CDR2 FQNEAQ. The CDR3 bases are TGTGCCAGCAGCTTGGGGGGTAGACTGACCCCCAGCGAGCAGTACGTC. Translation: CASSLGGRLTPSEQYV.

The V gene is TRBV11-3, the J gene TRBJ2-3; 8 nucleotides match TRBD2. The germline V gene encodes CDR1 SGHNT and CDR2 YENEEA. This CDR3 has 15 residues. V shed 1 base, J shed 1 base, and the junction held 1 base outside the gene matches. The CDR3 DNA is TGTGCCAGCAGCTTAGCGGGACTAGGCACAGATACGCAGTATTTT. Protein product: CASSLAGLGTDTQYF.

The rearrangement uses TRBV18 and TRBJ1-1; 8 nucleotides agree with TRBD1. Germline assignment: CDR1 KGHSH and CDR2 LQKENI. The CDR3 consists of 15 residues. V dropped 1 base and J dropped 3; count of bases not matched to a gene: 4. CDR3: CASSPLSQGDTEAFF. CDR3 coding DNA: TGTGCCAGCTCACCACTCTCACAGGGGGACACTGAAGCTTTCTTT.

This clonotype showed up just a few times. The CDR3 coding sequence is TGCAGCGTGGGGGAGGGTTTAGATACGCAGTATTTT. This translates into CSVGEGLDTQYF. J is TRBJ2-3 and V is TRBV29-1; 7 positions agree with TRBD2. The germline CDR1 and CDR2 sequences are SQVTM and ANQGSEA. CDR3 length: 12 residues. The V and J ends lost 6 bases and 5 bases, in that order; junction bases with no gene match: 5.

Only a few counts were recorded for this clonotype. The chain links TRBV30 to TRBJ2-3, with D uncertain. The CDR3 sequence is 13 residues long. Germline V gene data show CDR1 as GTSNPN and CDR2 as SVGIG (reference sequence). Trimming shortened V by 5 bases and J by 4 bases, and 13 bases separated the two germline ends. CDR3 nucleotide sequence: TGTGCCTGGGGGTTATTGGATGCAGATACGCAGTATTTT. Translation gives CAWGLLDADTQYF.